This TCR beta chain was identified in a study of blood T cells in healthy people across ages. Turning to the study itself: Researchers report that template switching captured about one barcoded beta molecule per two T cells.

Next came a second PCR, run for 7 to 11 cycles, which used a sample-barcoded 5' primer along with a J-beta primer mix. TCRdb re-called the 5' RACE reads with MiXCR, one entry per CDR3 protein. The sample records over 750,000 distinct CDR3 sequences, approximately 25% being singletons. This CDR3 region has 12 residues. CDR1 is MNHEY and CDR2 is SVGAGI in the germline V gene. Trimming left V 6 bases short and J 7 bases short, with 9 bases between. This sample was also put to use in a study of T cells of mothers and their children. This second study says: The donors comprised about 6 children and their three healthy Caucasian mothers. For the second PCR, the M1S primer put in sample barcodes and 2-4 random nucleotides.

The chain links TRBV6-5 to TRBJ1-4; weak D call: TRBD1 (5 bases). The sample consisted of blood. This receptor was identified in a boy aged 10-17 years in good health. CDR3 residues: CASRRRGEKLFF. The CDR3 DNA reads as TGTGCCAGCAGAAGAAGGGGTGAAAAACTGTTTTTT.